These 4 T cell receptor beta chains were all obtained from the same sample, sequenced in a study of shared clonotypes between healthy human individuals. TCRdb keeps only in-frame clones here, not all; method: immunoSEQ multiplex PCR. The sample records about 2,200,000 clones, about 93% being singletons. Terminally differentiated effector memory CD45RA+ cells were left out of the naive CD8 fraction, which was CD45RO-negative and positively selected for CCR7. The sample was naive CD8+ T cells from PBMCs. All receptors derive from a man younger than 30 in good health. Some clones in this sample may be carry-over from other donors' samples.

This chain uses TRBV11-2 with TRBJ2-7; 7 bases match TRBD2. The CDR3 sequence is 17 residues long. Losses at the gene ends were 1 base for V and 0 bases for J; bases not matched to a gene: 9. Germline lookup yields CDR1 SGHAT and CDR2 FQNNGV. CDR3 sequence (DNA): TGTGCCAGCAGCTTAGGTGGTTGGCGGGAGAGCTCCTACGAGCAGTACTTC. Amino acid sequence: CASSLGGWRESSYEQYF.

The chain is built from TRBV7-9 and TRBJ2-2, with D unclear. Trimming cost V 4 bases and J 4 bases, with 13 bases left between them. CDR3 length: 15 residues. CDR1 is SEHNR and CDR2 is FQNEAQ in the germline V gene (reference sequence). The CDR3 DNA is TGTGCCAGCAGCTCCAGCCTACCGTCCACCGGGGAGCTGTTTTTT. This translates into CASSSSLPSTGELFF.

This rearrangement joins TRBV7-8 to TRBJ1-5; D is undetermined. The CDR3 consists of 12 residues. CDR1 is SGHVS, CDR2 FQNEAQ, per germline. Deletions cut 5 bases from V and 3 bases from J, with 5 bases between. CDR3 residues: CASSAFNQPQHF. CDR3 in DNA: TGTGCCAGCAGCGCCTTCAATCAGCCCCAGCATTTT.

The J gene is TRBJ2-7, the V gene TRBV27; perhaps D is TRBD1 or TRBD2 (5 bases each). V was trimmed by 2 bases and J by 1 base, leaving 12 bases between them. The CDR3 is made up of 15 amino acids. CDR1 is MNHEY and CDR2 is SMNVEV in the germline V gene (reference sequence). The CDR3 spells CASSLRGVMSYEQYF. CDR3 DNA: TGTGCCAGCAGTTTACGAGGGGTGATGTCCTACGAGCAGTACTTC.